This T cell receptor beta chain was documented in a study of shared clonotypes between healthy human individuals. The wider study: Three plates were used per donor for CD4 naive, three for CD4 memory, two for CD8 naive and one for CD8 memory.

Positively selected for CCR7, the CD45RO-negative cells used as naive CD8 cells excluded terminally differentiated effector memory CD45RA+ cells. A word on this clone: Other DNA sequences in the same sample also yield this CDR3.

TCRdb keeps only in-frame clones here, not all; method: immunoSEQ multiplex PCR. The table has about 2.2 million clones, just over 90% seen once; the top ten hold over 1.5%. Between the trimmed V and J ends, which lost 5 bases and 3 bases, there was a span of 8 bases. CDR1 is SGHTA and CDR2 is FQGNSA in the germline V gene. The CDR3 is 13 amino acids. This clonotype was obtained from a man between 18 and 35 years old in good health. Some clones in this sample may be carry-over from other donors' samples. V usage is TRBV7-2 and J usage is TRBJ2-1; D unclear. Sample: naive CD8+ T cells from PBMCs. The CDR3 region has the DNA TGTGCCAGCAGCCCGGGCCGCTACAATGAGCAGTTCTTC. Translating gives CASSPGRYNEQFF.